This T cell receptor beta chain comes out of a study of cytomegalovirus exposure and HLA in healthy donors. The study, taken as a whole, reports: Clonal expansion, a later analysis showed, was greater in HLA-associated TCR beta chains than in equally common others.

Primers for the PCR totalled 60 Vbeta and 13 Jbeta. Libraries were prepared by immunoSEQ multiplex PCR; TCRdb keeps only in-frame clonotypes and omits some of them. Of about 180,000 clones listed, 65% to 90% were seen once; the top ten hold approximately 1.2%. The germline V gene encodes CDR1 GTSNPN and CDR2 SVGIG (reference sequence). V lost 2 bases, J lost 5 bases, and 7 bases stayed unmatched. The CDR3 contains 14 residues. About this clone itself: The antigen remains unidentified.

The V and J genes are TRBV30 and TRBJ2-7; TRBD1 agrees at 9 bases. The origin of this receptor is a girl aged 2-15 years in good health and CMV-seropositive. Sequencing used PBMCs. CDR3 DNA sequence: TGTGCCTGGAGTACCGGGACAGGGAACCACGAGCAGTACTTC. It is translated as CAWSTGTGNHEQYF.